This is a list of T cell receptor beta chains from one sample in a study of blood T cell repertoires in COVID-19. TCRdb's copy holds only in-frame clones and misses some; the assay was immunoSEQ multiplex PCR. The data contain fewer than 120,000 clones, around 89% of them singletons. Sequenced input: peripheral blood. The receptor source for this set is a woman aged 50 to 60 with acute or convalescent COVID-19. Both conserved end residues are part of each CDR3. A D gene is named only where the DNA matches it firmly. The size field is filled for only some rows; it gives once, few, many or a size class.

size: NA
J: TRBJ2-7
D: NA
V: TRBV11-2
DNA: TGTGCCAGCAGCTTAGGCGGCGGTAGGGAGCAGTACTTC
CDR3: CASSLGGGREQYF

size: NA
J: TRBJ2-1
D: NA
V: TRBV27
DNA: TGTGCCAGCAGTTCCGGACTCGGGTATTGGGAGCAGTTCTTC
CDR3: CASSSGLGYWEQFF

size: NA
J: TRBJ2-7
D: NA
V: TRBV2
DNA: TGTGCCAGCAGTGGTGCGGTTTCCTACGAGCAGTACTTC
CDR3: CASSGAVSYEQYF

size: NA
J: TRBJ1-1
D: TRBD1
V: TRBV11-3
DNA: TGTGCCAGCAGCACAGGGGGCGAGGGCACTGAAGCTTTCTTT
CDR3: CASSTGGEGTEAFF

size: NA
J: TRBJ1-5
D: NA
V: TRBV18
DNA: TGTGCCAGCTCACCCGGACACCTCAATCAGCCCCAGCATTTT
CDR3: CASSPGHLNQPQHF

size: once
J: TRBJ1-1
D: TRBD1
V: TRBV27
DNA: TGTGCCAGCAGTTTGGCGGTTCTCCCGGGACAGGGAGTTACTGAAGCTTTCTTT
CDR3: CASSLAVLPGQGVTEAFF

size: NA
J: TRBJ2-2
D: NA
V: TRBV11-3
DNA: TGTGCCAGCAGCCTTACAGTCACCGGGGAGCTGTTTTTT
CDR3: CASSLTVTGELFF

size: NA
J: TRBJ1-1
D: TRBD1
V: TRBV18
DNA: TGTGCCAGCTCACCGGGGGACAGCCCTGGATTAAAAGCTTTCTTT
CDR3: CASSPGDSPGLKAFF

size: NA
J: TRBJ1-6
D: TRBD1
V: TRBV14
DNA: TGTGCCAGCAGCAAACGGACAGGGGGAAATTCACCCCTCCACTTT
CDR3: CASSKRTGGNSPLHF

size: NA
J: TRBJ2-2
D: TRBD1
V: TRBV2
DNA: TGTGCCAGCAGTTTCCAGGGGGCTAACGGGGAGCTGTTTTTT
CDR3: CASSFQGANGELFF

size: NA
J: TRBJ2-1
D: TRBD2
V: TRBV4-2
DNA: TGTGCCAGCAGCCTCGGGGGGAGGGACTACAATGAGCAGTTCTTC
CDR3: CASSLGGRDYNEQFF

size: NA
J: TRBJ2-7
D: TRBD2
V: TRBV2
DNA: TGTGCCGGGGGGACTAGCGGGATCGAGCAGTACTTC
CDR3: CAGGTSGIEQYF

size: NA
J: TRBJ1-6
D: TRBD1
V: TRBV6-4
DNA: TGTGCCAGCAGTCAGGGGGCCTATAATTCACCCCTCCACTTT
CDR3: CASSQGAYNSPLHF

size: NA
J: TRBJ2-7
D: TRBD1
V: TRBV6-5
DNA: TGTGCCAGCAGTTTCTCACCGGGACAGGGCCACGAGCAGTACTTC
CDR3: CASSFSPGQGHEQYF

size: NA
J: TRBJ2-6
D: NA
V: TRBV19
DNA: TGTGCCAGTAGTGTGACATCCACCTCTGGGGCCAACGTCCTGACTTTC
CDR3: CASSVTSTSGANVLTF

size: NA
J: TRBJ2-2
D: TRBD2
V: TRBV28
DNA: TGTGCCAGCAGTTTCCCCGGTAGCGGGAGGACCGGGGAGCTGTTTTTT
CDR3: CASSFPGSGRTGELFF

size: few
J: TRBJ2-7
D: TRBD2
V: TRBV6-5
DNA: TGTGCCAGCAGTAGCGAGCGGGACTCCTACGAGCAGTACTTC
CDR3: CASSSERDSYEQYF

size: NA
J: TRBJ2-7
D: NA
V: TRBV28
DNA: TGTGCCAGCAGTTTAGGCCTTCAGGCCTACGAGCAGTACTTC
CDR3: CASSLGLQAYEQYF

size: NA
J: TRBJ2-7
D: NA
V: TRBV5-4
DNA: TGTGCCAGCACCCCGGTTACAGTTAGCTCCTACGAGCAGTACTTC
CDR3: CASTPVTVSSYEQYF

size: NA
J: TRBJ2-7
D: NA
V: TRBV14
DNA: TGTGCCAGCAGCCAAATCCAGGCTACCTACGAGCAGTACTTC
CDR3: CASSQIQATYEQYF

size: NA
J: TRBJ2-3
D: TRBD1
V: TRBV6-5
DNA: TGTGCCAGCAGTTTCGACAGGGGCCGGACAGATACGCAGTATTTT
CDR3: CASSFDRGRTDTQYF

size: once
J: TRBJ2-1
D: TRBD2
V: TRBV3-1/TRBV3-2
DNA: TGTGCCAGCAGCCAAGAGGGACTAGCCCGCCCCTACAATGAGCAGTTCTTC
CDR3: CASSQEGLARPYNEQFF

size: NA
J: TRBJ2-7
D: TRBD1
V: TRBV19
DNA: TGTGCCAGTACCAGGACAGGGGGCTACGAGCAGTACTTC
CDR3: CASTRTGGYEQYF

size: once
J: TRBJ2-3
D: NA
V: TRBV6-4
DNA: TGTGCCAGCAGCCACGTACCCCGGTACTGCTCCTTT
CDR3: CASSHVPRYCSF